This T cell receptor (beta chain) derives from a study of human T cells and chemical hapten exposure. This clonotype showed up just a few times. The V and J ends lost 4 bases and 1 base respectively, with 7 bases between them. Germline lookup yields CDR1 MNHEY and CDR2 SMNVEV (reference sequence). The CDR3 extends over 14 amino acids. Time point denoted: patch test 1, 2 weeks after DPC sensitization. Treatment noted: therapeutic diphenylcyclopropenone sensitization with weekly scalp DPC. Unfractionated whole blood yielded the extracted total RNA. TCRdb reanalysed the RACE reads using MiXCR and keeps one entry per CDR3 protein. Of some 380,000 distinct CDR3 sequences listed, 4.8% are singletons.

The sample consisted of whole blood, taken in connection with sensitization to the hapten diphenylcyclopropenone (DPC). This chain uses TRBV27 with TRBJ2-2; D remains unclear. The sequence derives from a woman aged 50 to 60 with alopecia areata. Some clones in this sample may be carry-over from other donors' samples. CDR3 in amino acids: CASSSVLNTGELFF. The CDR3, as DNA: TGTGCCAGCAGTTCGGTCCTGAACACCGGGGAGCTGTTTTTT.